This T cell receptor (beta chain) is from a study of graft-versus-host responses after intestinal transplantation. The CDR3 is 14 residues long. V lost 3 bases and J lost 4, with 12 bases in between. The germline gives CDR1 WNHNN, CDR2 SYGVQD (reference sequence). In the case of this clone: The target antigen is unknown.

Assay: immunoSEQ multiplex PCR; the TCRdb copy retains only in-frame clones and omits some. The sample records more than 60,000 clones, 90% being singletons. The J gene is TRBJ1-1, the V gene TRBV10-1, with D possibly TRBD1 on 5 matching bases. This receptor was identified in a human donor who received an intestinal transplant. Sample: unstimulated CD8+ T cells sorted from spleen or lymph node cells, taken before intestinal transplant. The CDR3 sequence: CASSEGRGGTEAFF. The CDR3 DNA sequence: TGCGCCAGCAGTGAAGGGCGCGGGGGCACTGAAGCTTTCTTT.